This TCR beta chain emerged from a study of OX40 agonist ivuxolimab in advanced cancers. Assay: immunoSEQ multiplex PCR; the TCRdb copy retains only in-frame clones and omits some. Of about 93,000 clones listed, under 95% are singletons. This clonotype was sampled from an adult with an advanced solid tumor such as melanoma, head and neck, liver or kidney cancer. The source material was CD4+ or CD8+ T cells sorted from blood, sampled in a trial of the OX40 agonist ivuxolimab.

Here the CDR3 DNA reads TGTGCCAGCAGCCCCGGGGACAAAAACATTCAGTACTTC. This encodes CASSPGDKNIQYF. The rearrangement links TRBV6-5 to TRBJ2-4; a possible D gene is TRBD2 (5 bases). Trimming left V 6 bases short and J 3 bases short, with 9 bases between. In germline, CDR1 is MNHEY, CDR2 SVGAGI. This CDR3 is 13 amino acids long.